The rows below give T cell receptor beta chains drawn from one sample of a study of early T cells in non-severe SARS-CoV-2 infection. MiXCR was run by TCRdb on the 5' RACE reads, yielding one entry per CDR3 protein. The sample shows some 82,000 distinct CDR3 sequences, approximately 6% of them seen only once. The sequenced sample consisted of whole blood. Every receptor here comes from an adult who was a healthcare worker with PCR-confirmed SARS-CoV-2 infection or an uninfected control (not recorded which). Each CDR3 is given with its conserved first and last residue.

j_call cdr3_length v_call cdr3_aa
TRBJ1-6 16 TRBV5-4 CASSLGGGARNSPLHF
TRBJ2-5 18 TRBV11-2 CASSLGSLYRRREETQYF
TRBJ2-1 15 TRBV7-6 CASSSASGRANEQFF
TRBJ1-6 14 TRBV3-1 CASRRDSLNSPLHF
TRBJ2-3 15 TRBV7-9 CASSLEGRDTDTQYF
TRBJ1-1 13 TRBV9 CASSITGNTEAFF
TRBJ1-2 15 TRBV29-1 CSVARGQGANYGYTF
TRBJ2-3 18 TRBV6-6 CASTRGTSGSRATATQYF
TRBJ2-2 15 TRBV7-2 CASFGRVANTGELFF
TRBJ1-2 15 TRBV5-1 CASSPRRQGSDGYTF
TRBJ1-1 13 TRBV12-3/TRBV12-4 CASSLRAGTEAFF
TRBJ2-3 15 TRBV6-6 CASSYSRGTQDTQYF
TRBJ1-1 12 TRBV14 CASSHRSGQAFF
TRBJ2-2 12 TRBV2 CASSVVRGELFF
TRBJ2-3 16 TRBV19 CASSQDSGRRTDTQYF
TRBJ2-7 14 TRBV6-2/TRBV6-3 CASSYPGTAYEQYF
TRBJ2-1 15 TRBV4-2 CASSQDLAGDNEQFF
TRBJ2-3 16 TRBV4-1 CASSQTVADSTDTQYF
TRBJ1-1 15 TRBV7-9 CASSPGQGPNTEAFF
TRBJ2-3 15 TRBV2 CASSGGLAQADTQYF
TRBJ1-1 13 TRBV5-1 CASSLEATAEAFF
TRBJ1-4 15 TRBV5-1 CASSLDGTGGEKLFF
TRBJ2-3 16 TRBV4-3 CASSQERGEGTDTQYF